This T cell receptor beta chain was found in a study of blood T cells in healthy people across ages. Overall study context: About one barcoded beta molecule per two T cells was captured by template switching.

Primed by a sample-barcoded 5' primer and a J-beta primer mix, a second PCR proceeded for about 6 to 12 cycles. TCRdb re-called the 5' RACE reads with MiXCR, one entry per CDR3 protein. Of approximately 800,000 distinct CDR3 sequences detected, about 36% appear once; the ten largest clones hold approximately 13%. Each sample yielded at least 6 million isolated PBMCs. Broader study findings: When one million T cells were used, diversity estimates were thought to be underestimates.

Of note for this clonotype: Its specificity is not known.

The clonotype originates from a man in his late teens or twenties in good health. The sample consisted of blood.

The CDR3 sequence is CASTREHPSNYEQYF. In DNA form, the CDR3 reads TGTGCCAGCACACGGGAGCATCCCTCGAACTACGAGCAGTACTTC. The V call is TRBV2, the J call TRBJ2-7, with D perhaps matching TRBD2 (6 bases). CDR3 length: 15 amino acids. Germline CDR1 reads SNHLY; CDR2 reads FYNNEI. Trimming stripped 7 bases from V and 3 bases from J, with 19 bases between.